This TCR beta chain derives from a study of identical twins. Template switching supplied a universal primer site; unique molecular identifiers were carried on the cDNA. TCRdb re-derived calls from the 5' RACE reads in MiXCR, one entry per CDR3 protein. The sample records about 340,000 distinct CDR3 sequences, more than 9% being singletons. Study-wide results and limits: With beta out-of-frame sequences, excess sharing by twins was weaker. Twin-shared out-of-frame alpha sequences showed excess low generation probability.

With no exceptions, donors were healthy Caucasians. This clonotype was seen repeatedly, ten times or more. Antigen unknown. These data also formed part of another study, on yellow fever vaccine responses in identical twins.

The source is a young woman in good health. The sequenced sample was CD8+ T cells sorted from blood.

The CDR3 here is CASSPSGGSGYTF. CDR3 DNA sequence: TGTGCCAGCAGTCCCTCAGGGGGGAGCGGCTACACCTTC. The chain has TRBV12-3 or TRBV12-4 and TRBJ1-2, with 7 positions matching TRBD1. The CDR3 is 13 amino acids. The trim removed 5 bases at V and 8 bases at J, leaving 8 bases unmatched.